Below are 2 T cell receptor beta chains sequenced from a single sample in a study of cytomegalovirus exposure and HLA in healthy donors. Researchers ran the PCR with 60 Vbeta and 13 Jbeta primers. TCRdb's table, derived via immunoSEQ multiplex PCR, lists solely in-frame clones and lacks some. Of some 120,000 clones in the sample, around 77% are singletons; the top ten hold 9.5% to 12%. The specimen was PBMCs. Every receptor here comes from a man aged 35 to 55 in good health and CMV-seropositive.

The chain couples TRBV28 to TRBJ1-4, with 8 bases aligning to TRBD1. The CDR3 is 17 residues long. The trim removed 0 bases at V and 0 bases at J, leaving 3 bases unmatched. The germline gives CDR1 MDHEN, CDR2 SYDVKM. CDR3: CASSLWGTGATNEKLFF. CDR3 nucleotides: TGTGCCAGCAGTTTATGGGGGACAGGTGCAACTAATGAAAAACTGTTTTTT. Using reference TRBV28 and TRBJ1-4 for the parts outside the CDR3, the full variable domain is DVKVTQSSRYLVKRTGEKVFLECVQDMDHENMFWYRQDPGLGLRLIYFSYDVKMKEKGDIPEGYSVSREKKERFSLILESASTNQTSMYLCASSLWGTGATNEKLFFGSGTQLSVL.

This clone has only a few counts. This chain uses TRBV4-3 with TRBJ1-1; a weak D match, TRBD1 (5 bases). This CDR3 has 15 amino acids. Germline lookup yields CDR1 LGHNA and CDR2 YSLEER. With 0 bases removed from V and 4 bases from J, the gap between germline ends came to 12 bases. This CDR3 is CASSQDRGGSTEAFF. DNA of the CDR3: TGCGCCAGCAGCCAAGATCGGGGGGGGAGCACTGAAGCTTTCTTT.